The present entry profiles one TCR beta chain with its context. This entry belongs to a study of blood T cell repertoires in COVID-19. Study as a whole: The United States, Italy and Spain supplied acute and convalescent COVID-19 samples. PBMCs, B-cell-depleted T cells, or T cells were the source of the cDNA or gDNA that made up the material.

Source study methods: How many nucleated cells were present was estimated from reference gene primer amplification. The assay was immunoSEQ multiplex PCR, and TCRdb's table has in-frame clones only and misses some. V, J and clone size were drawn from that table, and D and trimming were deduced from the DNA. The sample records approximately 67,000 clones, around nine tenths being singletons. Trimming pared 10 bases from V and 3 bases from J, leaving 28 bases between. CDR1 is WNHNN and CDR2 is SYGVQD in the germline V gene (reference sequence). This CDR3 contains 18 residues. Sequencing was performed on peripheral blood. The chain is built from TRBV10-1 and TRBJ2-1; TRBD1 might be the D (6 bases). This receptor was taken from an elderly woman with acute or convalescent COVID-19. The DNA of the CDR3 is TGCGCCAACGTATCGACCTACAGGGACGGGAAAAACTACAATGAGCAGTTCTTC. Translated, it gives CANVSTYRDGKNYNEQFF.